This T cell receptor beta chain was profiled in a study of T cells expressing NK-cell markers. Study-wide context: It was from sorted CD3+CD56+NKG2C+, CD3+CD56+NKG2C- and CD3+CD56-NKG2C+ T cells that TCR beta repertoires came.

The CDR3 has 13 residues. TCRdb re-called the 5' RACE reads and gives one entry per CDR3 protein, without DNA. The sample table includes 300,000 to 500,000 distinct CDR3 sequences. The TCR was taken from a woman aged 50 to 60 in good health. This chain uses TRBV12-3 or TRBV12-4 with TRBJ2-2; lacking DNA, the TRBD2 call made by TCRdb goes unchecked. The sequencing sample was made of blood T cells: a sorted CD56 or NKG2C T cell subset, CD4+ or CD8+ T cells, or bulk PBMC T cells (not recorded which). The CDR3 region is CASSRLAAGELFF.